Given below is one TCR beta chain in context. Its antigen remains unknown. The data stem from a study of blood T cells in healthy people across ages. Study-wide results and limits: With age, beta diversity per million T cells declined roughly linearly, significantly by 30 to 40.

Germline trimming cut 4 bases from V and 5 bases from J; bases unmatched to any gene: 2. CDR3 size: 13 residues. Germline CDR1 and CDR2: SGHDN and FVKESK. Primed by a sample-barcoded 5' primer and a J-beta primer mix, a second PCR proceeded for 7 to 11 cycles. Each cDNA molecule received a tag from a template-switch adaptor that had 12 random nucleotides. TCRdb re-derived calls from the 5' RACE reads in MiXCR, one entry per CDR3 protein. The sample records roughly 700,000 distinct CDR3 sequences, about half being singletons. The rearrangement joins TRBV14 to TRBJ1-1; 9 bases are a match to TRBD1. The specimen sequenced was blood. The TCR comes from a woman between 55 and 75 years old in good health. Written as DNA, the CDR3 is TGTGCCAGCAGCCGAGACAGGGGGACTGAAGCTTTCTTT. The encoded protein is CASSRDRGTEAFF.